This is a list of T cell receptor beta chains from one sample in a study of beta chain features in type 1 diabetes. Data came from immunoSEQ multiplex PCR; TCRdb stores just in-frame clones and leaves some out. The repertoire includes about 220,000 clones, 11% of them detected once, and over 1% sits in the top ten. The sample comprised central memory CD4+ T cells from blood. These receptors were collected from a man between 18 and 35 years old in good health. CDR3s include the opening cysteine and the closing phenylalanine or tryptophan. A D gene is named only where the DNA matches it firmly. The size entry is marked missing in some rows and otherwise reads once, few, many or a size class.

D gene,V gene,clone size,J gene,CDR3 DNA,CDR3 protein
TRBD2,TRBV7-9,few,TRBJ2-3,TGTGCCAGCAGCTCCCGGGGGACTAGCGGGGGCACAGATACGCAGTATTTT,CASSSRGTSGGTDTQYF
-,TRBV5-1,-,TRBJ2-1,TGCGCCAGCAGCTTGGCCGCGGCGGGCAGGAGAGGGGTCGATGAGCAGTTCTTC,CASSLAAAGRRGVDEQFF
-,TRBV7-9,-,TRBJ1-1,TGTGCCAGCAGCTTGGAACAGAGGAACACTGAAGCTTTCTTT,CASSLEQRNTEAFF
-,TRBV5-1,many,TRBJ2-3,TGCGCCAGCAGCGGGGGACTTCGCACAGATACGCAGTATTTT,CASSGGLRTDTQYF
-,TRBV7-9,few,TRBJ2-1,TGTGCCAGCAGCTTAGCCCCGGGACTGACAGAGGTGGAGCAGTTCTTC,CASSLAPGLTEVEQFF
TRBD1,TRBV19,-,TRBJ1-5,TGTGCCAGTAGTATTTCGACAGGGACCCAGCATTTT,CASSISTGTQHF
TRBD2,TRBV28,few,TRBJ2-1,TGTGCCAGCGCGAGTGGGGTAGCGGGAGGGGAAGGCAATGAGCAGTTCTTC,CASASGVAGGEGNEQFF
-,TRBV20-1,few,TRBJ2-5,TGCAGTGCTAGATCCCAAGAGACCCAGTACTTC,CSARSQETQYF
TRBD2,TRBV5-1,few,TRBJ2-1,TGCGCCAGCAGCCCCGGGACTAGCGCCCGCTCCTACAATGAGCAGTTCTTC,CASSPGTSARSYNEQFF
-,TRBV9,few,TRBJ2-3,TGTGCCAGCAGCGTAGGACAGTCTCCAGATACGCAGTATTTT,CASSVGQSPDTQYF
-,TRBV5-1,-,TRBJ2-5,TGCGCCAGCAGTGCTGGGGCAGTCGGAGAGACCCAGTACTTC,CASSAGAVGETQYF
-,TRBV6-1,few,TRBJ2-3,TGTGCCAGCAGCTTGGACTGGCGCACAGATACGCAGTATTTT,CASSLDWRTDTQYF
-,TRBV9,-,TRBJ1-1,TGTGCCAGCAGCGTAGGGCCCTTCGTGAACACTGAAGCTTTCTTT,CASSVGPFVNTEAFF
TRBD1,TRBV5-1,-,TRBJ2-7,TGCGCCAGCAGCTTGAATTGGGGACAGGGAGGCGAGCAGTACTTC,CASSLNWGQGGEQYF